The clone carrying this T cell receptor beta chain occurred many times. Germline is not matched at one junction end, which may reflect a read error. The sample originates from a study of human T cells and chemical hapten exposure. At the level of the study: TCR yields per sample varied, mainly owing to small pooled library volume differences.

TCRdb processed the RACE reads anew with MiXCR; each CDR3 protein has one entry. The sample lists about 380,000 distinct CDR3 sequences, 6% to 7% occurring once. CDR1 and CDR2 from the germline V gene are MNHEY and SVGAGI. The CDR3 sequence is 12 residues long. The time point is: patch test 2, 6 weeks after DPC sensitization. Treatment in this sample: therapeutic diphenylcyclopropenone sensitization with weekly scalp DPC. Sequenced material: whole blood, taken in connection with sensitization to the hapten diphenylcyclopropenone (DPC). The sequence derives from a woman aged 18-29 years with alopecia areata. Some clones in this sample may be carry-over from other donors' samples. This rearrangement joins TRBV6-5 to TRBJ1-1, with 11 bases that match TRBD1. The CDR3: CASSRDRGWTSW. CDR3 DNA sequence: TGTGCCAGCAGTCGGGACAGGGGGTGGACGAGCTGG.